This entry is about one T cell receptor (beta chain). Authors' processing steps: Reference gene primer amplification yielded estimated nucleated cell counts. Sequenced by immunoSEQ multiplex PCR; TCRdb stores in-frame clones only, minus some. V, J and clone size are those of that table, while D and trimming were read from the DNA. The data contain around 250,000 clones, 80% to 90% of them seen just once; the ten biggest clones take up about 3.1%. This specimen comes from a study of blood T cell repertoires in COVID-19. The study recruited exposed participants who had met a COVID-19 case within 2 weeks before entry. Germline CDR1 reads SGHTA; CDR2 reads FQGNSA. The CDR3 totals 15 residues. The V and J ends lost 1 base and 1 base, in that order; junction bases with no gene match: 3.

The source material was PBMCs or T cells enriched from blood (not recorded which). This clonotype was sampled from a woman aged 40 to 50 who had been exposed to COVID-19. The V call is TRBV7-2, the J call TRBJ1-2, with 7 nucleotides matching TRBD1. The CDR3 sequence is CASSLGGTVNYGYTF. Written as DNA, the CDR3 is TGTGCCAGCAGCTTAGGGGGGACAGTTAACTATGGCTACACCTTC.